This TCR beta chain originates from a study of post-analysis software for immune sequencing data. Study results and limitations: The study found TRBV5-6, TRBV5-1 and TRBV20-1 among five TRBV segments more frequent in patients than controls.

Looked up from germline, CDR1 is LGHDT and CDR2 is YNNKEL (reference sequence). Deletions cut 0 bases from V and 5 bases from J, with 13 bases between. The CDR3 runs to 15 residues. This clonotype was seen a few times. Its antigen is as yet unknown. TCR beta cDNA libraries had unique molecular identifiers. Using its own MiXCR run on the PCR reads, TCRdb lists one record per CDR3 protein. The repertoire includes fewer than 550,000 distinct CDR3 sequences, around 31% of them detected once, and 5% to 6% sits in the top ten. The sample comprised blood. This receptor was identified in a girl between 2 and 17 years old with multiple sclerosis. This chain links TRBV3-1 with TRBJ2-5; D uncertain. The CDR3 reads CASSQDHRPRETQYF. The CDR3 DNA reads TGTGCCAGCAGCCAAGATCACAGACCCAGGGAGACCCAGTACTTC.